This T cell receptor (beta chain) was captured in a study of CD4 T cells in relation to SARS-CoV-2 and coronaviruses. Across the study: After nine to eleven days of antigen culture, PBMC TCR beta CDR3s were sequenced. Notes on the study in general: Approximately 65% of donors had memory CD4+ clonotypes crossrecognizing SARS-CoV-2 and common cold coronavirus spike. This crossreactivity analysis covered spike protein alone, no other viral proteins.

As concerns this clone: Its antigen is not known.

Sorted naive or memory CD4+ cells met CEF peptides for over eight days. Assay used: immunoSEQ multiplex PCR; TCRdb lists only in-frame clones, some missing. This sample has 35,000 to 45,000 clones, with about four fifths found just once. Losses at the gene ends were 5 bases for V and 5 bases for J; bases not matched to a gene: 4. The CDR3 is made up of 15 amino acids. Germline V gene lookup returns CDR1 ENHRY and CDR2 SYGVKD. Sequencing was carried out using naive CD4+ T cells from PBMCs, cultured in vitro. This sample's subset: naive CD4+ T cells isolated by negative enrichment. This TCR was sampled from an adult with COVID-19. The chain couples TRBV10-3 to TRBJ2-1; 12 nucleotides agree with TRBD2. The CDR3 DNA sequence: TGTGCCATCAGTTCGACTAGCGGGAGCGACAATGAGCAGTTCTTC. Translated: CAISSTSGSDNEQFF.